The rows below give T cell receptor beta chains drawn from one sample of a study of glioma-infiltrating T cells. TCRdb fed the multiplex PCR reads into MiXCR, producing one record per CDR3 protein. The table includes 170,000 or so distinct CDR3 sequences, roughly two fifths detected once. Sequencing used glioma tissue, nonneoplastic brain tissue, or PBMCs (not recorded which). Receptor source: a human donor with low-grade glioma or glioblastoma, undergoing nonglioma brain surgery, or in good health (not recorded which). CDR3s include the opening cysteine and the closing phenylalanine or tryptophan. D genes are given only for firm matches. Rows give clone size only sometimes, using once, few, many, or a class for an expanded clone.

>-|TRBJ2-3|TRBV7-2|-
TGTGCCAGCAGCTCTAGTTTGGCTGGCACAGATACGCAGTATTTT
CASSSSLAGTDTQYF
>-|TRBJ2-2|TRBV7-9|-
TGTGCCAGCACTGAACTAGTTGACACCGGGGAGCTGTTTTTT
CASTELVDTGELFF
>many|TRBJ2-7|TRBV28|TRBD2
TGTGCCAGCTTTGAGAGCGGGATTGGCGAGCAGTACTTC
CASFESGIGEQYF
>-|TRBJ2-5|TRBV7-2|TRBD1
TGTGCCAGCAGGCCTGCCAAGGGGGCTTGGGAGACCCAGTACTTC
CASRPAKGAWETQYF
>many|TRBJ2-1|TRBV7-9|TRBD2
TGTGCCAGCAGCTTCGGGACTAGCGGAGCGACCGCCCAGTTCTTC
CASSFGTSGATAQFF
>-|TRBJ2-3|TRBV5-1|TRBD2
TGCGCCAGCAGCTTAAGGGGACTAGCATCAGATACGCAGTATTTT
CASSLRGLASDTQYF
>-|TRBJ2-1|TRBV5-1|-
TGCGCCAGCAGCCCCGACAGCTCCTACAATGAGCAGTTCTTC
CASSPDSSYNEQFF
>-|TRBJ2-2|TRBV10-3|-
TGTGCCATCAGTGATTTCCCCGACCGGGAGCTGTTTTTT
CAISDFPDRELFF
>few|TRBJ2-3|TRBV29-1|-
TGCAGCGTTGCTACAGGGAGTGATACGCAGTATTTT
CSVATGSDTQYF
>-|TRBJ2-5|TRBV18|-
TGTGCCAGCTCCTTGAATGGGGGGCGGCAAGAGACCCAGTACTTC
CASSLNGGRQETQYF
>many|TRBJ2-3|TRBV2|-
TGTGCCAGCAGCGGCAGCCCTAGCACAGATACGCAGTATTTT
CASSGSPSTDTQYF